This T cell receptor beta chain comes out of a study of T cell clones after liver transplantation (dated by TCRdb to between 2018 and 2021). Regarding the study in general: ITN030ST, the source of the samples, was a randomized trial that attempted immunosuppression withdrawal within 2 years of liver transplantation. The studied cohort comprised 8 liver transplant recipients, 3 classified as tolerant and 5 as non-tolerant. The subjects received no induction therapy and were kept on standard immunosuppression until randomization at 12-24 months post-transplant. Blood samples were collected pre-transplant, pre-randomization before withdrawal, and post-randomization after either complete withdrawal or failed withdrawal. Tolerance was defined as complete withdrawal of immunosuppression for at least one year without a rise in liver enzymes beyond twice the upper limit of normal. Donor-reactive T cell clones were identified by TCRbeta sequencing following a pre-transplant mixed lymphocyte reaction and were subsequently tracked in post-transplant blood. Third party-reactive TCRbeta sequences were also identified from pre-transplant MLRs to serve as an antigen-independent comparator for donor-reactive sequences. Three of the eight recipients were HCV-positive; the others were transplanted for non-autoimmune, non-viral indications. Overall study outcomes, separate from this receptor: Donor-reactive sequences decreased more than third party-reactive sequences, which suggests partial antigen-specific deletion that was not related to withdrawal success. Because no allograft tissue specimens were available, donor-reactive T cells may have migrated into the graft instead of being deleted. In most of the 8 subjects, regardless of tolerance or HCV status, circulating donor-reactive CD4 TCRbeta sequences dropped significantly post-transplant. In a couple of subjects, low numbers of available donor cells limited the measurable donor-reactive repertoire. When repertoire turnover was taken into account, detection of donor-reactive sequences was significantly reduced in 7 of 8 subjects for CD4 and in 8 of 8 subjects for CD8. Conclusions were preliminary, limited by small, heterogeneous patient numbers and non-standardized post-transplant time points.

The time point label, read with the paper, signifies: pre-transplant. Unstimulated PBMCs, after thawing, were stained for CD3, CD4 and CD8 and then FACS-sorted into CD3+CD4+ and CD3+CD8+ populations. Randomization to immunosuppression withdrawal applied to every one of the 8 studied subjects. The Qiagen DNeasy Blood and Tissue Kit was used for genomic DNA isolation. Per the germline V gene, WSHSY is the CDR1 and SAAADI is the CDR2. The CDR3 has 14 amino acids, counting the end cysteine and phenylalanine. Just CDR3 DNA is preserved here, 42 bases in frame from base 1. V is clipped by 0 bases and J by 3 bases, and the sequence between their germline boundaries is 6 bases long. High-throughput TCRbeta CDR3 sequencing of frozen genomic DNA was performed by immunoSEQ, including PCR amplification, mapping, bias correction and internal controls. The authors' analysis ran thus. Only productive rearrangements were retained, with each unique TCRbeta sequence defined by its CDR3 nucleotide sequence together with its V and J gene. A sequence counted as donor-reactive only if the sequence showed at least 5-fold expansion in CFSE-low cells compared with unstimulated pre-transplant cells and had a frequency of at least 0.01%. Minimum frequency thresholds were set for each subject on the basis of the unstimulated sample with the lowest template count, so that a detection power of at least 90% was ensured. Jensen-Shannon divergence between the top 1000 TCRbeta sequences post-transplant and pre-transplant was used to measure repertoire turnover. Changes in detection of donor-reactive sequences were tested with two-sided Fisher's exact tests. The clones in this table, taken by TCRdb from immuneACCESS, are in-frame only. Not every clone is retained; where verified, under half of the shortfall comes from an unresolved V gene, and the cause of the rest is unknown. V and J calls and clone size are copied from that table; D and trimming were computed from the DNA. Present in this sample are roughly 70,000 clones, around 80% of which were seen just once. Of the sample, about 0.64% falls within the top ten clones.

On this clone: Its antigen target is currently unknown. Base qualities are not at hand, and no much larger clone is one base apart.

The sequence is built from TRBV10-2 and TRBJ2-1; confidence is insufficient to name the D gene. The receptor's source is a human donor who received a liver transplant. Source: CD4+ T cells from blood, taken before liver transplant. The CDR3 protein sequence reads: CASSESGGYNEQFF. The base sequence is TGCGCCAGCAGTGAGTCTGGCGGCTACAATGAGCAGTTCTTC.